A selection of T cell receptor beta chains follows, all from one sample in a study of T cell repertoires in aging, cancer and after chemotherapy. TCRdb processed the multiplex PCR reads anew with MiXCR; each CDR3 protein has one entry. The data contain some 5,000 distinct CDR3 sequences, around 70% of them seen just once; the ten biggest clones take up roughly 7.3%. Material: blood. The receptors were sampled from a human donor with a solid tumor. Both conserved end residues are part of each CDR3. A D gene is named only where the DNA matches it firmly. Only part of the rows carry a size: once, few, many, or a class if the clone is expanded.

d_call	j_call	v_call	clone_size	cdr3_aa	cdr3_nt
TRBD2	TRBJ2-5	TRBV5-1	.	CASSLELAGDGTQYF	TGCGCCAGCAGCTTGGAGCTAGCGGGGGATGGGACCCAGTACTTC
.	TRBJ2-7	TRBV7-2	.	CASSLEERAGSYVQYF	TGTGCCAGCAGCTTAGAGGAGAGAGCTGGAAGCTACGTGCAGTACTTC
TRBD1	TRBJ1-1	TRBV15	few	CATGTGGMTEAFF	TGTGCCACCGGGACAGGGGGCATGACTGAAGCTTTCTTT
TRBD1	TRBJ1-1	TRBV19	.	CASSREGGAMAEAIF	TGTGCCAGTAGTCGGGAAGGGGGCGCAATGGCTGAAGCTATCTTT
.	TRBJ1-2	TRBV12-3/TRBV12-4	.	CASSFGGQLYGYTF	TGTGCCAGCAGTTTCGGAGGACAGCTTTATGGCTACACCTTC
.	TRBJ2-2	TRBV6-5	.	CAIREVLTGELFF	TGTGCCATCAGAGAGGTACTCACCGGGGAGCTGTTTTTT
TRBD1	TRBJ1-2	TRBV29-1	.	CSVPGQGGGYGYTF	TGCAGCGTTCCGGGACAGGGCGGTGGCTATGGCTACACCTTC
.	TRBJ2-2	TRBV27	.	CASSLWGANTGELFF	TGTGCCAGCAGTCTGTGGGGGGCGAACACCGGGGAGCTGTTTTTT
.	TRBJ1-2	TRBV6-1	few	CASIEGANYGYTF	TGTGCCAGCATTGAGGGGGCTAACTATGGCTACACCTTC
.	TRBJ2-2	TRBV7-6	few	CASSTRPGSTGELFF	TGTGCCAGCAGCACTAGACCGGGGAGCACCGGGGAGCTGTTTTTT
TRBD1	TRBJ1-1	TRBV19	.	CASSTQGASTEAFF	TGTGCCAGTAGTACGCAGGGGGCTAGCACTGAAGCTTTCTTT
.	TRBJ1-2	TRBV20-1	.	CSARVGTGYGYTF	TGCAGTGCTAGAGTGGGGACGGGATATGGCTACACCTTC
TRBD1	TRBJ1-6	TRBV11-3	few	CASSPRQGEVENSPLHF	TGTGCCAGCAGCCCGCGACAGGGAGAGGTGGAGAATTCACCCCTCCACTTT
.	TRBJ1-4	TRBV6-5	.	CASSFGGTLEKLFF	TGTGCCAGCAGTTTCGGGGGGACACTTGAAAAACTGTTTTTT
.	TRBJ1-2	TRBV20-1	.	CSASSGAGYGYTF	TGCAGTGCTTCGTCCGGGGCCGGGTATGGCTACACCTTC
.	TRBJ2-7	TRBV20-1	.	CSARVTTGTTGWEQYF	TGCAGTGCTAGAGTAACAACCGGGACAACGGGGTGGGAGCAGTACTTC
.	TRBJ2-7	TRBV20-1	few	CSAFDRYEQYF	TGCAGTGCTTTTGACCGCTACGAGCAGTACTTC
.	TRBJ2-1	TRBV7-2	.	CASSSFNEQFF	TGTGCCAGCAGCTCATTTAATGAGCAGTTCTTC
TRBD1	TRBJ1-6	TRBV19	.	CASSTGTGGNSPLHF	TGTGCCAGTAGTACTGGGACAGGGGGTAATTCACCCCTCCACTTT
.	TRBJ2-3	TRBV20-1	.	CSAITLEGTDTQYF	TGCAGTGCTATAACATTGGAGGGGACAGATACGCAGTATTTT
.	TRBJ1-3	TRBV18	few	CASSPDRGPGNTIYF	TGTGCCAGCTCACCAGACCGAGGACCTGGAAACACCATATATTTT
TRBD2	TRBJ2-1	TRBV20-1	.	CSARFSGRASGEQFF	TGCAGTGCTAGGTTTAGCGGGAGGGCATCGGGTGAGCAGTTCTTC
TRBD1	TRBJ1-1	TRBV29-1	.	CSVNEGAHTEAFF	TGCAGCGTTAATGAGGGGGCGCACACTGAAGCTTTCTTT
TRBD2	TRBJ2-1	TRBV7-9	.	CASSSLLAGGFNEQFF	TGTGCCAGCAGCTCGCTACTAGCGGGGGGTTTCAATGAGCAGTTCTTC
.	TRBJ1-1	TRBV6-5	few	CASSLGQMNTEAFF	TGTGCCAGCAGTCTAGGACAGATGAACACTGAAGCTTTCTTT
.	TRBJ1-3	TRBV5-5	.	CASSPRDVYSGNTIYF	TGTGCCAGCAGTCCCCGGGACGTTTACTCTGGAAACACCATATATTTT
.	TRBJ1-3	TRBV5-4	few	CASSTDGGSGNTIYF	TGTGCCAGCAGCACGGACGGGGGCTCTGGAAACACCATATATTTT
TRBD2	TRBJ2-3	TRBV20-1	.	CSARRLAGGHTDTQYF	TGCAGTGCTAGAAGACTAGCGGGGGGCCACACAGATACGCAGTATTTT
.	TRBJ1-1	TRBV29-1	few	CSARPRMNTEAFF	TGCAGCGCACGTCCCAGGATGAACACTGAAGCTTTCTTT
.	TRBJ2-7	TRBV10-3	.	CAISDETGYYEQYF	TGTGCCATCAGTGACGAGACAGGCTACTACGAGCAGTACTTC
.	TRBJ2-3	TRBV6-5	.	CASSYGAPVDTQYF	TGTGCCAGCAGTTACGGCGCCCCAGTGGATACGCAGTATTTT
.	TRBJ2-5	TRBV27	few	CASSFQETQYF	TGTGCCAGCAGTTTTCAAGAGACCCAGTACTTC
TRBD1	TRBJ1-5	TRBV6-1	.	CASRYRDRGRESNQPQHF	TGTGCCAGCAGGTACCGGGACAGGGGACGGGAAAGCAATCAGCCCCAGCATTTT
TRBD2	TRBJ2-7	TRBV7-3	.	CASSLRAGVYEQYF	TGTGCCAGCAGCTTAAGGGCGGGGGTATACGAGCAGTACTTC
.	TRBJ2-3	TRBV5-6	.	CASSLAGPRTDTQYF	TGTGCCAGCAGCTTGGCGGGGCCGCGCACAGATACGCAGTATTTT
.	TRBJ1-1	TRBV6-1	once	CASTIQSRAEAFF	TGTGCCAGCACCATCCAATCCAGGGCTGAAGCTTTCTTT
.	TRBJ2-7	TRBV11-3	.	CASSPGTEQYF	TGTGCCAGCAGCCCCGGAACTGAGCAGTACTTC
.	TRBJ1-1	TRBV7-3	.	CASSAFRGTEAFF	TGTGCCAGCAGCGCCTTCAGGGGAACTGAAGCTTTCTTT
TRBD1	TRBJ2-1	TRBV7-6	.	CASAPGQGYNEQFF	TGTGCCAGCGCCCCGGGACAGGGGTACAATGAGCAGTTCTTC
.	TRBJ1-5	TRBV20-1	.	CSARYGYQPQHF	TGCAGTGCTAGATACGGGTATCAGCCCCAGCATTTT
.	TRBJ2-1	TRBV7-2	.	CASSDYNEQFF	TGTGCCAGCAGCGATTACAATGAGCAGTTCTTC
TRBD1	TRBJ2-6	TRBV11-3	.	CASSRQGPGANVLTF	TGTGCCAGCAGCCGACAGGGGCCCGGGGCCAACGTCCTGACTTTC